This TCR beta chain was obtained from a study of beta chain features in type 1 diabetes (dated by TCRdb to 2016 to 2019). Notes on the research overall: Mean age, gender distribution, total cell number and subset yield were not different between patients and healthy donors. Across all samples, some 99 million sorted cells were examined, and cell number per subset correlated strongly with RNA yield. In the study, TCRB repertoires of sorted circulating CD4+ T cell subsets from recently diagnosed type 1 diabetes patients were compared with those of matched healthy donors. Whereas all 30 or so donors provided naive and central memory subsets, regulatory and stem cell-like memory subsets were isolated from just 8 patients and about 8 healthy donors.

Concerning this clone itself: Its antigen specificity is not known. No base qualities exist here, and no much larger clone lies one base off it.

The entire amount of isolated RNA was reverse transcribed using the High Capacity cDNA Reverse Transcription Kit, so the sequenced TCRB transcripts were expressed ones. Deep immunoSEQ sequencing was performed on naive, central memory and regulatory T cell samples, with an average of roughly 3.6 million total reads per sample. After sorted cells were lysed in RLT buffer, RNA was extracted with DNase-treated RNeasy Micro or Mini kits, with the choice depending on cell number. To prevent cross-contamination, each cell subset was processed individually, whereas patient and healthy donor samples were processed jointly. TCRB sequences were amplified from cDNA with the immunoSEQ multiplex PCR, producing 87-bp fragments spanning the CDR3 region. Sequencing of the amplicons was performed on the Illumina HiSeq platform. From the authors' description of their analysis: PCR bias was computationally corrected using synthetic template baselines, reads within Hamming distance 2 were collapsed, and singletons that could not be merged were discarded. Reads were aligned to IMGT to assign V, D and J genes, CDR3 length, and insertions or deletions at six rearrangement sites. Within each subset, clonotype counts were normalized to sorted cell number, and only after that were true diversity and Gini coefficients computed with the tcR R package. Repertoire sharing was quantified using the overlap coefficient calculated on TCRB nucleotide sequences. Here the immuneACCESS table is served through TCRdb, limited to in-frame sequences with V and J called. Missing clones are a known gap in these copies; in checked studies unresolved V genes cover under half, and the rest lacks a known reason. V and J calls plus clone size are reproduced from that table; the DNA served to infer D and trimming. The sample table records under 250,000 clones; roughly 10% of these occur just once. The top ten constitute 1% to 1.5% of the sample.

Each donor gave one peripheral blood draw, approximately 110 mL on average, collected into heparinised tubes. Using a panel that included CD45RO, CCR7, CD25, CD127, CD95 and CD27, naive, central memory, regulatory and stem cell-like memory CD4+ T cells were sorted on a BD FACSAria II. A purity above 98% was achieved for all sorted populations. PBMCs were isolated right away by Lymphoprep density gradient centrifugation and were stained directly, without culture. So that batch effects would be minimized, each experiment stained and sorted samples in pairs, pairing one healthy donor with one patient. Here is what the overall study found, with its caveats: Because cDNA was sequenced instead of genomic DNA, activated cells with high expression could be over-represented, although the groups did not differ in activation or CD3 levels. Because small numbers of individuals were included in the HLA sub-analyses, any influence of HLA type on TCRB rearrangement was left unresolved. Naive, central memory and regulatory TCRB repertoires appeared to be more alike among patients than among healthy donors. At VDJ recombination sites, patients with type 1 diabetes made fewer insertions and deleted more nucleotides, a pattern implying thymic rearrangement abnormalities. Shorter templates might have been favored by PCR, but patient and control samples were amplified and corrected together, so both groups would have been affected equally by any skew. In all four CD4+ subsets, TCRB CDR3 length was moderately but significantly shorter in type 1 diabetes patients.

V and J lose 0 bases and 1 base, and a span of 9 bases separates them. From a lookup of the germline V gene, CDR1 and CDR2 are SGDLS and YYNGEE. There are 15 amino acids in the CDR3, from cysteine to phenylalanine inclusive. Solely the CDR3 DNA is kept, with 45 bases framed from the first base. The source material was central memory CD4+ T cells from blood. The sequence was collected from a young man in good health. The sequence is built from TRBV9 and TRBJ2-3; a tentative D match to TRBD1 spans 5 bases. The CDR3 here reads CASSVGAGRTDTQYF. The DNA reads as follows: TGTGCCAGCAGCGTAGGGGCAGGGCGCACAGATACGCAGTATTTT.